The clone carrying this TCR beta chain was observed once. This specimen comes from a study of blood T cell repertoires in COVID-19. In the study's own analysis: Reference gene primer amplification gave estimated nucleated cell counts. The protocol was immunoSEQ multiplex PCR, while the TCRdb copy is restricted to in-frame clones and leaves out a portion. Clonal size and the V and J genes are those of that table, whereas D and trimming came from the DNA. The sample carries about 220,000 clones, 86% recorded once. The CDR3 totals 17 residues. Trimming removed 2 bases from V and 0 bases from J; junction bases left unmatched: 7. CDR1 is SGDLS, CDR2 YYNGEE, per germline.

The chain links TRBV9 to TRBJ1-1, with 10 bases matching TRBD1. This TCR was recovered from a woman between 35 and 50 years old with acute COVID-19. Material for sequencing was PBMCs or T cells enriched from blood (not recorded which). CDR3 DNA: TGTGCCAGCAGCGTGTCCGGGACAGGGGTCCTGAACACTGAAGCTTTCTTT. Its translation: CASSVSGTGVLNTEAFF.